This is a list of T cell receptor beta chains from one sample in a study of siplizumab effects on memory and regulatory T cells. The table came from immunoSEQ multiplex PCR; TCRdb's copy has only in-frame clones and leaves some out. The repertoire has approximately 100,000 clones, about 90% of them found once; the top ten carry under 3%. Sequencing was performed on CD4+ T cells sorted from blood. Source of these receptors: a human donor in good health. Some clones in this sample may be carry-over from other donors' samples. CDR3s include the opening cysteine and the closing phenylalanine or tryptophan. A D gene is named only where the DNA matches it firmly. A row's size may be missing; if present it is once, few, many or a size class.

v_call	d_call	j_call	clone_size	cdr3_nt	cdr3_aa
TRBV9	TRBD2	TRBJ2-2	once	TGTGCCAGCAGCGTAGCACCAGCGGGAGGGTGGACCGGGGAGCTGTTTTTT	CASSVAPAGGWTGELFF
TRBV5-1	TRBD2	TRBJ2-3	once	TGCGCCAGCAGCACCGAGTCTAGCGGTAGCACAGATACGCAGTATTTT	CASSTESSGSTDTQYF
TRBV11-2	NA	TRBJ1-5	NA	TGTGCCAGCAGCCCAGAACCGTATCAGCCCCAGCATTTT	CASSPEPYQPQHF
TRBV7-2	NA	TRBJ1-2	NA	TGTGCCAGCAGCACCTCCGGGGCCTATGGCTACACCTTC	CASSTSGAYGYTF
TRBV5-1	TRBD2	TRBJ2-5	NA	TGCGCCAGCAGCCCTGGGGGGGGAGAGACCCAGTACTTC	CASSPGGGETQYF
TRBV4-1	NA	TRBJ1-3	once	TGCGCCAGCAGCCAAGTTGGAGTTGCTGGAAACACCATATATTTT	CASSQVGVAGNTIYF
TRBV11-2	NA	TRBJ2-7	NA	TGTGCCAGCAGCTTAGCAGCCAGCTCCTACGAGCAGTACTTC	CASSLAASSYEQYF
TRBV19	TRBD1	TRBJ2-7	NA	TGTGCCAGTAGTTTGGGACAGGGGGCGACGTACGAGCAGTACTTC	CASSLGQGATYEQYF
TRBV28	TRBD2	TRBJ2-3	once	TGTGCCAGCAAAACCGCTAGCGGGAGAGGAGATACGCAGTATTTT	CASKTASGRGDTQYF
TRBV27	TRBD2	TRBJ2-7	NA	TGTGCCAGCCTACGAAGCGGGAGCTCCTACGAGCAGTACTTC	CASLRSGSSYEQYF
TRBV27	TRBD1	TRBJ2-7	NA	TGTGCCAGCAGTTCAGGGACAGGGGAGTGGTACGAGCAGTACTTC	CASSSGTGEWYEQYF
TRBV7-7	TRBD1	TRBJ2-2	NA	TGTGCTAGCAGCACCGGGACAGCGAACACCGGGGAGCTGTTTTTT	CASSTGTANTGELFF
TRBV5-1	NA	TRBJ2-1	NA	TGCGCCAGCAGCTTGGCCGGTGGAGAGCAGTTCTTC	CASSLAGGEQFF
TRBV19	TRBD1	TRBJ2-7	NA	TGTGCCAGTAGTAAAGGACAGGGCGTCTCCTACGAGCAGTACTTC	CASSKGQGVSYEQYF
TRBV10-3	NA	TRBJ1-2	NA	TGTGCCATCACCCCGGGACCTTCCGGGGTCGGGGATGGCTACACCTTC	CAITPGPSGVGDGYTF
TRBV7-9	TRBD1	TRBJ1-4	NA	TGTGCCAGCAGCCTCTTAGTATCAGGGGGCAGTTTTGAAAAACTGTTTTTT	CASSLLVSGGSFEKLFF
TRBV9	TRBD1	TRBJ2-1	NA	TGTGCCAGCAGCGCCCGGGACAGAGGACCCTATGAGCAGTTCTTC	CASSARDRGPYEQFF
TRBV7-9	NA	TRBJ1-2	NA	TGTGCCAGCAGCCCGTGGCAGGGGCTTAACTATGGCTACACCTTC	CASSPWQGLNYGYTF
TRBV19	NA	TRBJ1-2	NA	TGTGCCAGTAGTATTAGGGGTCAGGGATTTTATGGCTACACCTTC	CASSIRGQGFYGYTF
TRBV7-2	TRBD1	TRBJ1-5	NA	TGTGCCAGCAGCCCTAGACAGGGAGGCAATCAGCCCCAGCATTTT	CASSPRQGGNQPQHF
TRBV7-6	NA	TRBJ1-3	NA	TGTGCCAGCAGCTTAGCTATCTCTGGTGGCACCATATATTTT	CASSLAISGGTIYF
TRBV19	NA	TRBJ1-4	NA	TGTGCCAGTAGACTCGGGGTACACGCGGACGAAAAACTGTTTTTT	CASRLGVHADEKLFF
TRBV7-8	NA	TRBJ2-1	NA	TGTGCCAGCAGCCTAGCCCCGGGTAGCATAACTGAGCAGTTCTTC	CASSLAPGSITEQFF
TRBV7-8	NA	TRBJ1-1	NA	TGTGCCAGCAGCTTATGGGATTCGGGGACTGAAGCTTTCTTT	CASSLWDSGTEAFF
TRBV5-4	NA	TRBJ1-3	once	TGTGCCAGCAGCTTGGATTCAGGGGTAGGAAACACCATATATTTT	CASSLDSGVGNTIYF
TRBV5-1	TRBD1	TRBJ1-3	NA	TGCGCCAGCAGCCCGACTCCGGGACAGGAACTCTCTGGAAACACCATATATTTT	CASSPTPGQELSGNTIYF
TRBV7-9	NA	TRBJ2-3	NA	TGTGCCAGCAGCTTAGTGGAAGATACGCAGTATTTT	CASSLVEDTQYF
TRBV7-9	TRBD2	TRBJ2-1	NA	TGTGCCAGCAGCTTAGGCCGAGCGGGAGGACGGGATGAGCAGTTCTTC	CASSLGRAGGRDEQFF
TRBV2	NA	TRBJ2-5	NA	TGTGCCAGCAGTGGTTTCGAACAAGAGACCCAGTACTTC	CASSGFEQETQYF
TRBV11-2	TRBD1	TRBJ2-7	once	TGTGCCAGCAGCCCGGACAGGGGCAGTTCGTACGAGCAGTACTTC	CASSPDRGSSYEQYF